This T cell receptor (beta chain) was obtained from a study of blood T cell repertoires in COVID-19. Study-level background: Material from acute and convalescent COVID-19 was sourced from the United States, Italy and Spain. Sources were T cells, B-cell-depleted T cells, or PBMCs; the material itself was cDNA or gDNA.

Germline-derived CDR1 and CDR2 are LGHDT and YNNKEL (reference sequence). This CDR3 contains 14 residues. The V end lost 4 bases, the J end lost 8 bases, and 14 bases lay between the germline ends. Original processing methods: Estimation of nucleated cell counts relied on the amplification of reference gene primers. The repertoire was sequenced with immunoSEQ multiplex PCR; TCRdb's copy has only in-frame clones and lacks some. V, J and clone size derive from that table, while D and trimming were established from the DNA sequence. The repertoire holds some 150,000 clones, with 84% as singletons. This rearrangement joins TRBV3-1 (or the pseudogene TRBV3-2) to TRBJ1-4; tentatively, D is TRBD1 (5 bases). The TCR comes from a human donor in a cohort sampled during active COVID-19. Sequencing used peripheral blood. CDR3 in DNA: TGTGCCAGCAGCCCGGCGGGGGATGGAGAAAAACTGTTTTTT. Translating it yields CASSPAGDGEKLFF.